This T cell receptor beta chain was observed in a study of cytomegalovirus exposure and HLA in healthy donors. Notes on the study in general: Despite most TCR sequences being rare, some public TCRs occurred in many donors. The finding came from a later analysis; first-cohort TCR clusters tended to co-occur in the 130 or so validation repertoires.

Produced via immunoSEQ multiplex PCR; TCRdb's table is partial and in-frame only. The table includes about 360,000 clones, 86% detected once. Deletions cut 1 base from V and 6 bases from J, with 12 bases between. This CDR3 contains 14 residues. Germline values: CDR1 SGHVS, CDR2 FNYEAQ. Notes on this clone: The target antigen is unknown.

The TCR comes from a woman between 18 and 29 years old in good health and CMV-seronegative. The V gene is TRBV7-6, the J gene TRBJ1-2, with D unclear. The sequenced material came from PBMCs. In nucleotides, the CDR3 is TGTGCCAGCAGCTTAGGGGGTGGGCGGGATGGCTACACCTTC. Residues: CASSLGGGRDGYTF.